A single sample gave rise to the 14 T cell receptor beta chains below, sequenced in a study of beta chain features in type 1 diabetes. General study findings and limits: Shorter TCRB CDR3s, moderately but significantly so, were found in Type 1 diabetes patients in all four CD4+ subsets.

Every bit of the isolated RNA underwent reverse transcription, so sequencing read expressed TCRB transcripts. The method was immunoSEQ multiplex PCR; TCRdb's version includes in-frame clones alone and lacks a portion of them. The sample comprises 140,000 to 150,000 clones, about 13% of which are singletons, and under 1.5% rests with the top ten. The antigens of these receptors remain unknown. The specimen sequenced was central memory CD4+ T cells from blood. The receptors derive from a man between 18 and 35 years old with type 1 diabetes.

This clone turned up a few times. The chain carries TRBV7-9 and TRBJ1-2; D might be TRBD1 (6 bases). Per the germline V gene, CDR1 is SEHNR and CDR2 is FQNEAQ (reference sequence). V was trimmed by 3 bases and J by 4 bases, leaving 15 bases between them. This CDR3 region has 15 residues. CDR3 coding DNA: TGTGCCAGCAGCTTCTCGGACAGCCCTTTCTATGGCTACACCTTC. Encoded protein: CASSFSDSPFYGYTF.

This clone showed up just a few times. The chain couples TRBV4-2 to TRBJ2-1, with 14 bases matching TRBD2. The CDR3 is 16 amino acids. V shed 4 bases and J 7 bases; nucleotides not matched to a gene: 6. Germline V gives CDR1 LGHNA, CDR2 YNFKEQ. In nucleotides, the CDR3 is TGTGCCAGCAGCCCTAAAGGACTAGCGGGGGGTAATGAGCAGTTCTTC. Its translation is CASSPKGLAGGNEQFF.

The chain carries TRBV19 and TRBJ1-2; D gene unclear. Germline V lookup: CDR1 LNHDA, CDR2 SQIVND (reference sequence). V was pared by 1 base and J by 8 bases, with 11 bases between. The CDR3 length is 13 residues. The CDR3 DNA follows: TGTGCCAGTAGTATAGGGCCGGGTTGGGGCTACACCTTC. This codes for CASSIGPGWGYTF.

This clone was found a few times. The chain recombines TRBV7-9 with TRBJ2-3, with D possibly being TRBD1 (5 bases). CDR1 is SEHNR and CDR2 is FQNEAQ in the germline V gene (reference sequence). Trimming removed 3 bases from V and 0 bases from J, with 10 bases in between. The CDR3 has 15 residues. The CDR3 bases are TGTGCCAGCAGCTTGGGGCAGCAGAGCACAGATACGCAGTATTTT. Translating it yields CASSLGQQSTDTQYF.

This chain links TRBV14 with TRBJ1-4, with D possibly being TRBD1 (5 bases). Germline CDR1 and CDR2: SGHDN and FVKESK. The CDR3 runs to 14 residues. Trimming removed 5 bases at V and 5 bases at J, with 12 bases between. CDR3 nucleotide sequence: TGTGCCAGCAGCGAGCCGGGGCCCAATGAAAAACTGTTTTTT. Amino acid sequence: CASSEPGPNEKLFF.

This clone was counted between two and nine times. Here the CDR3 reads CASSSLAGISYEQYF. CDR3 DNA: TGTGCCAGCAGTTCACTAGCGGGGATCTCCTACGAGCAGTACTTC. This sequence joins TRBV27 and TRBJ2-7, with 10 nucleotides matching TRBD2. V trimming: 4 bases; J trimming: 0 bases; junction bases outside the gene matches: 3. The CDR3 runs 15 residues. CDR1 MNHEY and CDR2 SMNVEV come from the germline V gene (reference sequence).

This clone occurred many times. This chain joins TRBV19 and TRBJ2-3; TRBD1 agrees at 7 bases. Germline V gene data show CDR1 as LNHDA and CDR2 as SQIVND (reference sequence). V gave up 4 bases and J gave up 4 bases; unmatched junction bases: 11. The CDR3 runs to 16 residues. The CDR3 sequence: CASSRTGTEVADTQYF. CDR3 nucleotides: TGTGCCAGTAGTAGAACCGGGACAGAGGTGGCAGATACGCAGTATTTT.

The chain combines TRBV30 with TRBJ2-7; D is ambiguous. Germline-derived CDR1 and CDR2 are GTSNPN and SVGIG (reference sequence). Trimming pared 3 bases from V and 3 bases from J, leaving 9 bases between. The CDR3 has 12 amino acids. The chain's CDR3 is CAWRSNGYEQYF. The CDR3 DNA follows: TGTGCCTGGAGGTCCAACGGCTACGAGCAGTACTTC.

This clone was seen more than once but under ten times. The chain carries TRBV10-3 and TRBJ1-1; no firm D call. Per the germline V gene, CDR1 is ENHRY and CDR2 is SYGVKD. The length of the CDR3 is 13 residues. V was clipped by 7 bases and J by 1 base, with 10 bases between them. CDR3 amino acids: CAITREGNTEAFF. The CDR3 DNA reads as TGTGCCATCACTCGGGAGGGGAACACTGAAGCTTTCTTT.

The DNA of the CDR3 is TGTGCCAGCAGCTCGACAGTCTATGGCTACACCTTC. Its translation is CASSSTVYGYTF. The chain employs TRBV7-9 and TRBJ1-2; maybe TRBD1 (5 bases). Germline assignment: CDR1 SEHNR and CDR2 FQNEAQ (reference sequence). This CDR3 has 12 residues. V was clipped by 4 bases and J by 4 bases, with 7 bases between them.

There are many counts of this clone. J is TRBJ2-7 and V is TRBV20-1; D remains unclear. Trimming cost V 7 bases and J 3 bases, with 10 bases left between them. In germline, CDR1 is DFQATT, CDR2 SNEGSKA (reference sequence). The CDR3 runs to 11 residues. Written as DNA, the CDR3 is TGCAGTGTAGAACACCTCTACGAGCAGTACTTC. Its translation: CSVEHLYEQYF.

The V and J genes are TRBV6-5 and TRBJ2-7; a weak D match, TRBD1 (5 bases). The germline CDR1 and CDR2 sequences are MNHEY and SVGAGI. The CDR3 has 15 amino acids. V was cut by 5 bases and J by 2 bases, with 16 bases left in between. DNA for the CDR3: TGTGCCAGCAGTCCGACAGTTGGGGAAACCTACGAGCAGTACTTC. Protein sequence: CASSPTVGETYEQYF.

This chain joins TRBV4-1 and TRBJ1-5, with TRBD1 matching over 9 bases. Per the germline V gene, CDR1 is MGHRA and CDR2 is YSYEKL. The CDR3 loop spans 15 amino acids. The V segment lost 4 bases and the J segment 7 bases; nucleotides outside the gene matches: 8. CDR3 sequence (DNA): TGCGCCAGCAGCCTTGAACAGGGGGCTCAGCAGCCCCAGCATTTT. This encodes CASSLEQGAQQPQHF.

The chain joins TRBV29-1 to TRBJ2-3; a weak D match, TRBD1 (7 bases). The CDR3 loop spans 14 amino acids. Germline CDR1 and CDR2: SQVTM and ANQGSEA. V was shortened by 4 bases and J by 3 bases, with 14 bases between the two germline ends. CDR3 region: CSVARGDRTDTQYF. The DNA of the CDR3 is TGCAGCGTTGCCAGGGGGGATCGGACAGATACGCAGTATTTT.